The 15 T cell receptor beta chains presented below share a single source sample, sequenced in a study of blood T cell repertoires in COVID-19. Libraries were prepared by immunoSEQ multiplex PCR; TCRdb keeps only in-frame clonotypes and omits some of them. The table shows about 69,000 clones, with roughly 80% occurring only once. Sequenced: peripheral blood. Receptors were obtained from a man between 60 and 75 years old with acute or convalescent COVID-19.

This chain joins TRBV19 and TRBJ2-7, with D maybe TRBD1 (6 bases). The CDR3 loop spans 17 amino acids. Per the germline V gene, CDR1 is LNHDA and CDR2 is SQIVND (reference sequence). V lost 3 bases and J lost 3, with 21 bases in between. In DNA, the CDR3 is TGTGCCAGTAGTATCCTGCCCCCGGGACAAAAAATCTACGAGCAGTACTTC. Protein product: CASSILPPGQKIYEQYF.

The chain recombines TRBV19 with TRBJ2-3; D possibly corresponds to TRBD1 (6 bases). Trimming took 8 bases from V and 4 from J, leaving 25 bases between them. CDR1 and CDR2 (germline): LNHDA, SQIVND (reference sequence). The CDR3 loop spans 17 amino acids. The CDR3 coding sequence is TGTGCCAGTTCCCCCCTACTGGGCAGGGGTCGGGCAGATACGCAGTATTTT. It codes for CASSPLLGRGRADTQYF.

This CDR3 is CASRLTSGETQYF. The CDR3 coding sequence is TGTGCCAGTAGATTAACTAGCGGGGAGACCCAGTACTTC. V usage is TRBV19 and J usage is TRBJ2-5, with 9 nucleotides matching TRBD2. V shed 6 bases, J shed 5 bases, and the junction held 4 bases outside the gene matches. In germline, CDR1 is LNHDA, CDR2 SQIVND (reference sequence). This CDR3 region has 13 residues.

V gene TRBV6-5 combines with J gene TRBJ1-5; D not resolved. V shed 2 bases and J shed 3 bases, with 5 bases lying between them. Per the germline V gene, CDR1 is MNHEY and CDR2 is SVGAGI. The CDR3 sequence is 13 residues long. The CDR3 DNA follows: TGTGCCAGCAGTTACAGAGACAATCAGCCCCAGCATTTT. Residues: CASSYRDNQPQHF.

V is TRBV12-3 or TRBV12-4 and J is TRBJ2-3; TRBD1 is a possible D gene (5 bases). V was cut by 6 bases and J by 4 bases, with 11 bases left in between. The CDR3 is made up of 13 amino acids. The CDR3 loop reads CASRGLGSDTQYF. The CDR3 nucleotides read TGTGCCAGCAGGGGGCTAGGCTCAGATACGCAGTATTTT.

This rearrangement joins TRBV7-8 to TRBJ1-2; D is undetermined. CDR3 size: 15 residues. The germline V gene encodes CDR1 SGHVS and CDR2 FQNEAQ. Trimming left V 5 bases short and J 0 bases short, with 13 bases between. In nucleotides, the CDR3 is TGTGCCAGCAGCCGGGAGGTCACCACTAACTATGGCTACACCTTC. Protein product: CASSREVTTNYGYTF.

The CDR3, as DNA: TGTGCCAGCTCACCAATAACAGGTAACACTGAAGCTTTCTTT. Translation gives CASSPITGNTEAFF. The V call is TRBV18, the J call TRBJ1-1, with a weak D call TRBD1 (5 bases). Germline loops: CDR1 KGHSH, CDR2 LQKENI. Trimming shortened V by 2 bases and J by 2 bases, and 9 bases separated the two germline ends. The CDR3 covers 14 residues.

This rearrangement joins TRBV12-1 to TRBJ1-5; the tabulated D call, TRBD1, remains unverified against the DNA. TRBV12-1 is a recognized pseudogene. The CDR3 has 17 residues. The CDR3: CASSPMISGGPNQPQHF. The CDR3 DNA is TGTGCCAGCAGCCCCATGATTTCAGGGGGTCCAAATCAGCCCCAGCATTTT.

The genes are TRBV6-6 and TRBJ1-5; 10 nucleotides agree with TRBD1. J gave up 2 bases and V 2 bases, and 0 bases lay outside the gene matches. Germline values: CDR1 MNHNY, CDR2 SVGAGI (reference sequence). CDR3 size: 15 residues. CDR3 protein: CASSYGTGGNQPQHF. The CDR3 DNA reads TGTGCCAGCAGTTACGGGACAGGGGGCAATCAGCCCCAGCATTTT.

This clone came up a few times. The gene calls are TRBV7-9 and TRBJ1-4, with no clear D. CDR3 length equals 13 residues. V lost 5 bases and J 6 bases, leaving 10 bases between the germline ends. CDR1 is SEHNR, CDR2 FQNEAQ, per germline (reference sequence). CDR3 region: CASSPPGDEKLFF. CDR3 DNA sequence: TGTGCCAGCAGCCCCCCCGGGGATGAAAAACTGTTTTTT.

In DNA, the CDR3 is TGTGCCAGCAGTGGGACAGAATACTTTGAGCAGTACTTC. Amino acids: CASSGTEYFEQYF. This chain links TRBV25-1 with TRBJ2-7; D may be TRBD1 (6 bases). Trimming removed 4 bases from V and 7 bases from J, with 14 bases in between. The CDR3 is 13 residues long. Germline-derived CDR1 and CDR2 are MGHDK and SYGVNS.

The V and J genes are TRBV5-1 and TRBJ2-7; D is perhaps TRBD1 (5 bases). The CDR3 totals 16 residues. The germline V gene encodes CDR1 SGHRS and CDR2 YFSETQ. V dropped 0 bases and J dropped 2 bases, with 15 bases sitting between them. The CDR3, as DNA: TGCGCCAGCAGCTTGGAATGGGCAGGGCTGACCTACGAGCAGTACTTC. Its translation is CASSLEWAGLTYEQYF.

This clone was found once. The rearrangement links TRBV7-2 to TRBJ1-2; the match to TRBD1 covers 9 bases. The V gene's germline CDR1 is SGHTA and CDR2 FQGNSA. The junction had 8 bases not matched to a gene; V was cut back by 4 bases and J by 5 bases. The CDR3 totals 15 residues. The CDR3, as DNA: TGTGCCAGCAGCTCTCCGGGACAGGGCGGATATGGCTACACCTTC. It specifies CASSSPGQGGYGYTF.

This clone has more than one count but fewer than ten. The V call is TRBV11-2, the J call TRBJ1-2; D might be TRBD1 (6 bases). V was pared by 7 bases and J by 5 bases, with 17 bases between. The CDR3 loop spans 14 amino acids. Per germline, CDR1 SGHAT and CDR2 FQNNGV. Here the CDR3 reads CASKYTGLQYGYTF. The CDR3 nucleotides read TGTGCCAGCAAATACACAGGGTTGCAGTATGGCTACACCTTC.

The chain is built from TRBV5-8 and TRBJ1-5; 9 bases match TRBD1. This CDR3 has 15 amino acids. The V and J ends lost 4 bases and 7 bases, in that order; junction bases with no gene match: 9. Germline CDR1 is SGHTS and CDR2 is YDEGEE. The CDR3 DNA is TGTGCCAGCAGCCGTTGGACAGGGGAGGAACAGCCCCAGCATTTT. Protein sequence: CASSRWTGEEQPQHF.